The 17 T cell receptor beta chains below all came from one sample that was sequenced in a study of blood T cells in healthy people across ages. Using a J-beta primer mix together with a sample-barcoded 5' primer, a second PCR was run for 7 to 11 cycles. TCRdb reprocessed the 5' RACE reads with MiXCR, giving one entry per CDR3 protein. The sample lists some 670,000 distinct CDR3 sequences; 52% were seen once. The material sequenced was blood. Receptor source: a woman of 80 years or more in good health.

This clonotype was found once. The chain couples TRBV12-3 or TRBV12-4 to TRBJ2-3, with D uncertain. The CDR3 sequence is 11 residues long. V was shortened by 6 bases and J by 4 bases, with 5 bases between the two germline ends. CDR3 coding DNA: TGTGCCAGCAGAGGGTCAGATACGCAGTATTTT. As protein: CASRGSDTQYF.

The rearrangement joins TRBV7-8 to TRBJ1-4; 8 bases are a match to TRBD1. The trim removed 5 bases at V and 7 bases at J, leaving 9 bases unmatched. Per germline, CDR1 SGHVS and CDR2 FQNEAQ. This CDR3 is built from 15 residues. The CDR3 region is CASSGGQGGGEKLFF. CDR3 nucleotide sequence: TGTGCCAGCAGCGGAGGACAGGGAGGAGGTGAAAAACTGTTTTTT.

This clonotype was seen at least ten times. V gene TRBV20-1 combines with J gene TRBJ2-5; no reliable D call. Trimming cost V 1 base and J 7 bases, with 10 bases left between them. This CDR3 has 12 amino acids. Looked up from germline, CDR1 is DFQATT and CDR2 is SNEGSKA (reference sequence). The CDR3 region has the DNA TGCAGTGCTAGAGGTCTAGGTTCGACCCAGTACTTC. This gives the protein CSARGLGSTQYF.

This clonotype came up many times. This chain joins TRBV5-1 and TRBJ2-3; unclear D gene. From germline, CDR1 is SGHRS and CDR2 YFSETQ. The CDR3 loop spans 14 amino acids. Trimming left V 0 bases short and J 6 bases short, with 11 bases between. DNA for the CDR3: TGCGCCAGCAGCTTGGGGGCTTCGAGTGATACGCAGTATTTT. It translates to CASSLGASSDTQYF.

At least ten counts were recorded for this clonotype. This CDR3 is CASSQESDRAYNEQFF. The CDR3 coding sequence is TGTGCCAGCAGCCAGGAATCAGACAGGGCCTACAATGAGCAGTTCTTC. The J gene is TRBJ2-1, the V gene TRBV4-2; 7 nucleotides match TRBD1. Per the germline V gene, CDR1 is LGHNA and CDR2 is YNFKEQ. The CDR3 length is 16 residues. Trimming at V came to 3 bases and at J to 2 bases, leaving 7 bases not matched to a gene.

This clonotype has just a few counts. This chain uses TRBV5-1 with TRBJ1-6; TRBD1 agrees at 7 bases. Unmatched junction bases numbered 5, after V lost 3 bases and J lost 8 bases. The CDR3 is 14 residues long. Looked up from germline, CDR1 is SGHRS and CDR2 is YFSETQ. This CDR3 reads CASSSTGADSPLHF. DNA for the CDR3: TGCGCCAGCAGCTCAACAGGGGCAGATTCACCCCTCCACTTT.

This clonotype was picked up many times. A read error may account for a junction end that differs from germline. J is TRBJ2-1 and V is TRBV28; TRBD1 aligns across 9 bases. CDR1 is MDHEN, CDR2 SYDVKM, per germline. The CDR3 is made up of 16 amino acids. CDR3 nucleotides: TGTGCCAGCAGTCTATGGGGAACAGGGGGCCCCAATGAGCAGTTCTTC. It specifies CASSLWGTGGPNEQFF. Full variable domain (missing parts from reference TRBV28 and TRBJ2-1): DVKVTQSSRYLVKRTGEKVFLECVQDMDHENMFWYRQDPGLGLRLIYFSYDVKMKEKGDIPEGYSVSREKKERFSLILESASTNQTSMYLCASSLWGTGGPNEQFFGPGTRLTVL.

The V gene is TRBV4-1, the J gene TRBJ1-2; D gene ambiguous. Germline CDR1 reads MGHRA; CDR2 reads YSYEKL. CDR3 length: 15 amino acids. V lost 0 bases and J lost 2, with 10 bases in between. The CDR3 DNA sequence: TGCGCCAGCAGCCAAGACGGACGGCCAAACTATGGCTACACCTTC. It specifies CASSQDGRPNYGYTF.

This clonotype has at least ten counts. V gene TRBV20-1 combines with J gene TRBJ2-5; 10 bases map to TRBD2. The trim removed 5 bases at V and 7 bases at J, leaving 10 bases unmatched. CDR1 and CDR2 from the germline V gene are DFQATT and SNEGSKA (reference sequence). The CDR3 length is 14 residues. The CDR3: CSARRTSGEGTQYF. CDR3 DNA: TGCAGTGCTCGCAGGACTAGCGGAGAGGGGACCCAGTACTTC.

This clonotype was seen just once. V gene TRBV29-1 combines with J gene TRBJ2-1, with 7 bases matching TRBD1. Germline CDR1 reads SQVTM; CDR2 reads ANQGSEA. The CDR3 consists of 15 residues. After removal of 3 bases from V and 6 bases from J, the junction contained 11 bases not matched to a gene. In nucleotides, the CDR3 is TGCAGCGTTGATCTTAGGGACAGACCCCTCAATGAGCAGTTCTTC. Amino acid sequence: CSVDLRDRPLNEQFF.

The chain employs TRBV18 and TRBJ2-1, with 7 bases lining up with TRBD1. The V and J ends lost 3 bases and 3 bases, in that order; junction bases with no gene match: 5. This CDR3 contains 15 residues. Germline V lookup: CDR1 KGHSH, CDR2 LQKENI. DNA of the CDR3: TGTGCCAGCTCACCCCCCGGGACAGACTACAATGAGCAGTTCTTC. Protein sequence: CASSPPGTDYNEQFF.

This clonotype came up a few times. The chain links TRBV7-9 to TRBJ2-3; TRBD1 agrees at 8 bases. The CDR3 loop spans 15 amino acids. Germline CDR1 and CDR2: SEHNR and FQNEAQ (reference sequence). Losses at the gene ends were 4 bases for V and 2 bases for J; bases not matched to a gene: 5. CDR3 DNA: TGTGCCAGCAGCTCCGGACAGGGAAACACAGATACGCAGTATTTT. This codes for CASSSGQGNTDTQYF.

In this sample, this clonotype turned up once. The chain joins TRBV19 to TRBJ1-1; 7 nucleotides align to TRBD1. Germline V gene data show CDR1 as LNHDA and CDR2 as SQIVND (reference sequence). The V segment lost 11 bases and the J segment 4 bases; nucleotides outside the gene matches: 7. The CDR3 is made up of 12 amino acids. The DNA of the CDR3 is TGTGCCGCGGGACAGCGACTCACTGAAGCTTTCTTT. As protein: CAAGQRLTEAFF. The variable domain in full, completed from reference TRBV19 and TRBJ1-1, reads DGGITQSPKYLFRKEGQNVTLSCEQNLNHDAMYWYRQDPGQGLRLIYYSQIVNDFQKGDIAEGYSVSREKKESFPLTVTSAQKNPTAFYLCAAGQRLTEAFFGQGTRLTVV.

The rearrangement joins TRBV2 to TRBJ1-6, with 8 bases aligning to TRBD1. The trim removed 4 bases at V and 8 bases at J, leaving 7 bases unmatched. Germline CDR1 and CDR2: SNHLY and FYNNEI. CDR3 length: 15 amino acids. This chain's CDR3 is CASSAGQGWHSPLHF. CDR3 DNA: TGTGCCAGCAGTGCCGGACAGGGCTGGCATTCACCCCTCCACTTT.

The chain joins TRBV7-9 to TRBJ2-5; TRBD2 agrees at 13 bases. CDR1 SEHNR and CDR2 FQNEAQ come from the germline V gene (reference sequence). This CDR3 has 14 amino acids. Losses at the gene ends were 5 bases for V and 5 bases for J; bases not matched to a gene: 2. The CDR3 reads CASSGTSGTETQYF. CDR3 nucleotide sequence: TGTGCCAGCAGCGGGACTAGCGGGACGGAGACCCAGTACTTC.

Here the CDR3 reads CSVVLAGYQETQYF. The CDR3 nucleotides are TGCAGCGTTGTCTTAGCGGGGTACCAAGAGACCCAGTACTTC. The V call is TRBV29-1, the J call TRBJ2-5; 8 bases fit TRBD2. There are 14 residues in the CDR3. Per the germline V gene, CDR1 is SQVTM and CDR2 is ANQGSEA. With V trimmed by 4 bases and J by 0 bases, 4 bases remained unmatched.

This clonotype was observed a single time. A read error may explain this, as a much larger clone is one base away. The chain couples TRBV5-1 to TRBJ2-3; 10 positions agree with TRBD2. This CDR3 has 17 residues. Germline CDR1 SGHRS, CDR2 YFSETQ. The V gene end was trimmed by 1 base and the J gene end by 2 bases; junction bases not matched to a gene: 7. CDR3 coding DNA: TGCGCCAGCAGCTTGCTTAGCGGGGGGATGACCACAGATACGCAGTATTTT. Residues: CASSLLSGGMTTDTQYF.